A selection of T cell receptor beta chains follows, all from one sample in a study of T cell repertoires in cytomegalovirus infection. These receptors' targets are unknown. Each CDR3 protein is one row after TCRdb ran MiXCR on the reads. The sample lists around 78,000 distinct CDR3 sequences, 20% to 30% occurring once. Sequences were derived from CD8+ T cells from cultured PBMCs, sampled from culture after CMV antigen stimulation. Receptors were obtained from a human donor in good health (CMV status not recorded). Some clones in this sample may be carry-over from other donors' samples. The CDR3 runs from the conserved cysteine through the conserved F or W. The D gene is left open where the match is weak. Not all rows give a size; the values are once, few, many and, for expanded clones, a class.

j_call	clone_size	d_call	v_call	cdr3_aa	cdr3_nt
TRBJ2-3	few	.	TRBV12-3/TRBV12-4	CASSLAASFQDTQYF	TGTGCCAGCAGTCTTGCGGCATCATTTCAAGATACGCAGTATTTT
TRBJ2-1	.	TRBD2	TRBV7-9	CASSSRLAGGHDEQFF	TGTGCCAGCAGCTCGCGACTAGCGGGGGGGCACGATGAGCAGTTCTTC
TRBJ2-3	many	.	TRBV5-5	CASSRVDIADTQYF	TGTGCCAGCAGTAGGGTAGATATAGCAGATACGCAGTATTTT
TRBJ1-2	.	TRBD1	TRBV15	CATRATGTGKFNAF	TGTGCCACCAGGGCAACCGGGACAGGGAAGTTCAACGCCTTC
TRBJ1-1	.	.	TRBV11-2	CASSQLESVDTEAFF	TGTGCCAGCAGCCAACTCGAGTCAGTGGACACTGAAGCTTTCTTT
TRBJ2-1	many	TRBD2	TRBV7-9	CASSISGGSYNEQFF	TGTGCCAGCAGCATTAGCGGGGGTTCCTACAATGAGCAGTTCTTC
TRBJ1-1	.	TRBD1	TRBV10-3	CAISVDRALNTEAFF	TGTGCCATCAGTGTGGACAGGGCCTTGAACACTGAAGCTTTCTTT
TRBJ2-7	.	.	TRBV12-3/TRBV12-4	CASSLAWDSYEQYF	TGTGCCAGCAGTTTAGCGTGGGACTCCTACGAGCAGTACTTC
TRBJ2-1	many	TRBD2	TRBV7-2	CASSSGGGAYGEQFF	TGTGCCAGCAGCTCCGGGGGGGGGGCCTATGGTGAGCAGTTCTTC
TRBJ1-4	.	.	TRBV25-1	CASSDGIEKLFF	TGTGCCAGCAGTGACGGTATTGAAAAACTGTTTTTT
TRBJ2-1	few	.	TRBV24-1	CATSEYLTDEQFF	TGTGCCACCAGTGAATACCTGACGGATGAGCAGTTCTTC
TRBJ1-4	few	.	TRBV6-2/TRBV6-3	CASSYIQKEKLFF	TGTGCCAGCAGTTACATACAGAAGGAAAAACTGTTTTTT
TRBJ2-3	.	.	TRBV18	CASSPEEGTTDTQYF	TGTGCCAGCTCACCAGAGGAGGGGACTACAGATACGCAGTATTTT
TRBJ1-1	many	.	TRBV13	CASSLALERGATEAFF	TGTGCCAGCAGCTTAGCCCTGGAGAGGGGAGCCACTGAAGCTTTCTTT
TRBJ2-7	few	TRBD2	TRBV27	CASSLLDRLGREVNYSYEQYF	TGTGCCAGCAGTTTATTAGACCGGCTGGGGCGGGAGGTAAACTACTCCTACGAGCAGTACTTC
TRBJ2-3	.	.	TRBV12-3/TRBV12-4	CASSFLDTDTQYF	TGTGCCAGCAGTTTTCTAGATACAGATACGCAGTATTTT
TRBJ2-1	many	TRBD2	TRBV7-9	CASSLRGRAGDEQFF	TGTGCCAGCAGCTTACGCGGGAGGGCCGGAGATGAGCAGTTCTTC
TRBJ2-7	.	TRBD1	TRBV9	CASSVGQGAYEQYF	TGTGCCAGCAGCGTTGGACAGGGGGCCTACGAGCAGTACTTC
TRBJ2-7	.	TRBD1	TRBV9	CASSPRGGTGGEQYF	TGTGCCAGCAGCCCCCGGGGGGGGACAGGGGGCGAGCAGTACTTC
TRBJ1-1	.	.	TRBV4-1	CASSILGGQNTEAFF	TGCGCCAGCTCGATTCTGGGGGGGCAGAACACTGAAGCTTTCTTT
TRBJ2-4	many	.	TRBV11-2	CASSLDRGRAAKNIQYF	TGTGCCAGCAGCTTAGATCGGGGCAGGGCGGCGAAAAACATTCAGTACTTC
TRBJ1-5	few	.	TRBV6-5	CASSPDINQPQHF	TGTGCCAGCAGCCCCGACATCAATCAGCCCCAGCATTTT
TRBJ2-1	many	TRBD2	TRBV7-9	CASIRGGPSSYNEQFF	TGTGCCAGCATCCGGGGGGGACCTAGCTCCTACAATGAGCAGTTCTTC
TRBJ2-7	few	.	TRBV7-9	CASTTGPPSYEQYF	TGTGCCAGCACCACAGGGCCCCCTTCCTACGAGCAGTACTTC
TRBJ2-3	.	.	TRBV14	CASSLEAPTDTQYF	TGTGCCAGCAGCCTCGAAGCCCCCACAGATACGCAGTATTTT
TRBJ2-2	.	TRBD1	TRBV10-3	CAISEISIGTDNTGELFF	TGTGCCATCAGTGAGATATCTATCGGGACAGATAACACCGGGGAGCTGTTTTTT
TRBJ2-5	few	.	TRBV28	CASSHRTGDGETQYF	TGTGCCAGCAGTCACCGGACGGGGGACGGGGAGACCCAGTACTTC
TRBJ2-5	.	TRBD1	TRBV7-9	CASSLAGTGKETQYF	TGTGCCAGCAGCTTAGCCGGGACAGGAAAAGAGACCCAGTACTTC
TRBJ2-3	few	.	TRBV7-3	CASSGLNGGLSTDTQYF	TGTGCCAGCAGCGGATTAAATGGGGGCCTGTCCACAGATACGCAGTATTTT
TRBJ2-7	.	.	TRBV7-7	CASSSQLTTSYEQYF	TGTGCTAGCAGCTCCCAGCTTACCACTTCCTACGAGCAGTACTTC
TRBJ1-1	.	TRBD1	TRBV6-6	CASRGPTGENTEAFF	TGTGCCAGCAGGGGTCCTACAGGGGAGAACACTGAAGCTTTCTTT
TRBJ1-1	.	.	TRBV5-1	CASSILTGNTEAFF	TGCGCCAGCAGCATCCTGACAGGGAACACTGAAGCTTTCTTT
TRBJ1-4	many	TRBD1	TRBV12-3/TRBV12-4	CASPDRGEEKLFF	TGTGCCAGCCCGGACAGGGGGGAAGAAAAACTGTTTTTT
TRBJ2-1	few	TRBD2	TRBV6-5	CASSYSAGTAGTSGMGNEQFF	TGTGCCAGCAGTTACTCGGCTGGGACAGCCGGGACTAGCGGGATGGGCAATGAGCAGTTCTTC
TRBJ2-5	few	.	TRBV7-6	CASSLTDFQETQYF	TGTGCCAGCAGCTTAACAGATTTTCAAGAGACCCAGTACTTC
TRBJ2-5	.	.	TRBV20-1	CSASRGLQETQYF	TGCAGTGCTAGCCGAGGGCTCCAAGAGACCCAGTACTTC
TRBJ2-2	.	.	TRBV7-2	CASSLRWKNTGELFF	TGTGCCAGCAGCTTAAGGTGGAAGAACACCGGGGAGCTGTTTTTT
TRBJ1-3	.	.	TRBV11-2	CASSFPSSGNTIYF	TGTGCCAGCAGCTTCCCGAGCTCTGGAAACACCATATATTTT
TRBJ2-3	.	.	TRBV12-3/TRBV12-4	CASDGTADPVSSGSTDTQYF	TGTGCCAGTGACGGGACAGCCGACCCAGTATCTAGCGGTAGCACAGATACGCAGTATTTT
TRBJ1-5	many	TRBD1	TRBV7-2	CASSPQTGGGQPQHF	TGTGCCAGCAGCCCACAGACAGGGGGGGGTCAGCCCCAGCATTTT
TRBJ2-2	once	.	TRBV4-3	CASSQDFGWELFF	TGCGCCAGCAGCCAAGATTTCGGCTGGGAGCTGTTTTTT
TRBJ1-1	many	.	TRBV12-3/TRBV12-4	CASSLGVNTEAFF	TGTGCCAGCAGTTTAGGAGTGAACACTGAAGCTTTCTTT
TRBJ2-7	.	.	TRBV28	CASSSQGRGYEQYF	TGTGCCAGCAGTTCACAGGGTCGAGGGTACGAGCAGTACTTC
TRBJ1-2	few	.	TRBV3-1	CASSPERWGDGYTF	TGTGCCAGCAGCCCGGAGAGATGGGGTGATGGCTACACCTTC
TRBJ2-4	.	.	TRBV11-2	CASSLGGTLAKNIQYF	TGTGCCAGCAGCTTAGGGGGGACTCTAGCCAAAAACATTCAGTACTTC
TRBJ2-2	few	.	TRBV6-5	CASSYDRDTNTGELFF	TGTGCCAGCAGTTACGACCGGGACACAAACACCGGGGAGCTGTTTTTT
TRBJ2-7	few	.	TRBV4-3	CASSQASGTYEQYF	TGCGCCAGCAGCCAAGCCTCCGGGACCTACGAGCAGTACTTC
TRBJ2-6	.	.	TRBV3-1	CASSQVSEGANVLTF	TGTGCCAGCAGCCAAGTGTCGGAGGGGGCCAACGTCCTGACTTTC
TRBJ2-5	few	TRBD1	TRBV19	CASTEGAWETQYF	TGTGCCAGTACTGAGGGGGCTTGGGAGACCCAGTACTTC
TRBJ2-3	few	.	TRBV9	CASSVASGSTDTQYF	TGTGCCAGCAGCGTAGCGAGCGGGAGCACAGATACGCAGTATTTT
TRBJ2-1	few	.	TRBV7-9	CASSPPGPGEGEQFF	TGTGCCAGCAGCCCTCCCGGCCCCGGAGAGGGTGAGCAGTTCTTC
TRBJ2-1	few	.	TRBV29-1	CSVGLLEDNEQFF	TGCAGCGTTGGTCTCCTAGAGGACAATGAGCAGTTCTTC
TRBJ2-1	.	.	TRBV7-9	CASSLAARYNEQFF	TGTGCCAGCAGCTTAGCGGCTAGGTACAATGAGCAGTTCTTC
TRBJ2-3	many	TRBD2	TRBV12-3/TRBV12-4	CASRGTSGFADTQYF	TGTGCCAGCAGGGGGACTAGCGGGTTCGCAGATACGCAGTATTTT
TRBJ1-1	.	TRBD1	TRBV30	CAWSRLTTGGNTEAFF	TGTGCCTGGAGTCGTCTTACAACAGGGGGGAACACTGAAGCTTTCTTT
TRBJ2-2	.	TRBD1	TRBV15	CATSGPRTGLHGELFF	TGTGCCACCAGCGGACCCAGGACAGGTTTGCACGGGGAGCTGTTTTTT
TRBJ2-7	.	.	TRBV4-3	CASSQDRFYEQYF	TGCGCCAGCAGCCAAGATCGTTTCTACGAGCAGTACTTC
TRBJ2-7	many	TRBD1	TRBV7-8	CASRGQAYEQYF	TGTGCCAGCAGGGGACAGGCCTACGAGCAGTACTTC
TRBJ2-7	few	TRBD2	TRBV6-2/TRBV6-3	CASSPPAGTSGDYEQYF	TGTGCCAGCAGCCCCCCAGCCGGGACTAGCGGGGACTACGAGCAGTACTTC